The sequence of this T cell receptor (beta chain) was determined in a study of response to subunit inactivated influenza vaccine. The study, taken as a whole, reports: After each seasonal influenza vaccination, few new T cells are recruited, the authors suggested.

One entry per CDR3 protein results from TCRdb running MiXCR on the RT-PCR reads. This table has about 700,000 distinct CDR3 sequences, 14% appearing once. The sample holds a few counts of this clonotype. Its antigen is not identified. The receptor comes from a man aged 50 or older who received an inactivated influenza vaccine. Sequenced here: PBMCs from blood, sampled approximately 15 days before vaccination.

CDR3 amino acids: CASKGWGRQETQYF. In DNA form, the CDR3 reads TGTGCCAGCAAAGGGTGGGGCCGCCAAGAGACCCAGTACTTC. This chain uses TRBV27 with TRBJ2-5; D perhaps matches TRBD1 (5 bases). Germline CDR1 reads MNHEY; CDR2 reads SMNVEV (reference sequence). Between the trimmed V and J ends, which lost 7 bases and 1 base, there was a span of 13 bases. CDR3 length: 14 amino acids.